The rows below give T cell receptor beta chains drawn from one sample of a study of cytomegalovirus exposure and HLA in healthy donors. The table came from immunoSEQ multiplex PCR; TCRdb's copy has only in-frame clones and leaves some out. The data hold some 250,000 clones, with more than 75% observed a single time. What was sequenced was PBMCs. Receptors were obtained from a middle-aged woman in good health and CMV-seropositive. The CDR3 runs from the conserved cysteine through the conserved F or W. A D gene is named only where the DNA matches it firmly. The size of a clone is reported for some rows only, either as once, few or many, or as a class for expanded clones.

v_call	j_call	d_call	cdr3_length	clone_size	cdr3_aa	cdr3_nt
TRBV7-9	TRBJ1-4	.	15	.	CASSPTGGTNEKLFF	TGTGCCAGCAGCCCGACCGGGGGGACTAATGAAAAACTGTTTTTT
TRBV7-6	TRBJ1-4	TRBD1	15	.	CASSLFDRGREKLFF	TGTGCCAGCAGCTTATTCGACAGGGGGCGTGAAAAACTGTTTTTT
TRBV2	TRBJ1-5	.	16	.	CASRRGLGGINQPQHF	TGTGCCAGCAGGAGGGGGTTAGGCGGCATCAATCAGCCCCAGCATTTT
TRBV6-5	TRBJ1-1	.	14	.	CASSYSQGNTEAFF	TGTGCCAGCAGTTACTCACAGGGGAACACTGAAGCTTTCTTT
TRBV5-7	TRBJ1-4	.	16	once	CASSSKNEGGNEKLFF	TGTGCCAGCAGCTCCAAGAATGAGGGCGGTAATGAAAAACTGTTTTTT
TRBV19	TRBJ2-3	TRBD2	14	.	CASSILAGTDTQYF	TGTGCCAGTAGTATTCTAGCGGGCACAGATACGCAGTATTTT
TRBV2	TRBJ1-1	.	14	.	CASSPGTGYTEAFF	TGTGCCAGCAGTCCCGGAACAGGATACACTGAAGCTTTCTTT
TRBV4-2	TRBJ1-2	.	17	once	CASSQGIGTGRDYGYTF	TGTGCCAGCAGCCAAGGAATTGGCACAGGGAGGGACTATGGCTACACCTTC
TRBV19	TRBJ1-1	.	14	.	CASSIQGTHTEAFF	TGTGCCAGTAGTATCCAGGGGACCCACACTGAAGCTTTCTTT
TRBV7-3	TRBJ2-7	.	12	.	CASSLQGGEQYF	TGTGCCAGCAGTTTACAGGGAGGCGAGCAGTACTTC
TRBV27	TRBJ2-3	.	12	.	CASSLVRDTQYF	TGTGCCAGCAGTTTAGTTCGGGATACGCAGTATTTT
TRBV7-2	TRBJ2-5	.	17	.	CASSLWSVGLLGKTQYF	TGTGCCAGCAGCTTATGGTCAGTGGGCCTATTAGGAAAGACCCAGTACTTC
TRBV4-1	TRBJ1-1	.	13	.	CASRPTGDPEAFF	TGCGCCAGCAGGCCTACAGGAGACCCTGAAGCTTTCTTT
TRBV9	TRBJ2-1	.	14	.	CASSVQSGPYEQFF	TGTGCCAGCAGCGTACAATCGGGTCCCTATGAGCAGTTCTTC
TRBV9	TRBJ1-2	.	16	.	CASSANPGPGDYGYTF	TGTGCCAGCAGCGCAAACCCAGGGCCGGGGGACTATGGCTACACCTTC
TRBV4-3	TRBJ1-1	TRBD1	17	.	CASSQDKEGAGNTEAFF	TGCGCCAGCAGCCAAGATAAGGAGGGGGCGGGGAACACTGAAGCTTTCTTT
TRBV7-2	TRBJ2-3	TRBD1	14	.	CASSRGQNTDTQYF	TGTGCCAGCAGCCGGGGACAGAACACAGATACGCAGTATTTT
TRBV7-2	TRBJ2-2	TRBD1	16	.	CASSFAGTGNTGELFF	TGTGCCAGCAGTTTCGCCGGGACAGGAAACACCGGGGAGCTGTTTTTT
TRBV7-6	TRBJ2-7	.	13	.	CASSLGRSYEQYF	TGTGCCAGCAGCTTAGGGAGGTCCTACGAGCAGTACTTC
TRBV6-1	TRBJ2-1	.	13	.	CASAGATGNEQFF	TGTGCCAGCGCTGGCGCGACAGGCAATGAGCAGTTCTTC
TRBV6-4	TRBJ1-4	TRBD1	15	.	CASSPSPTGIEKLFF	TGTGCCAGCAGTCCTTCCCCGACAGGGATCGAAAAACTGTTTTTT
TRBV27	TRBJ2-5	TRBD2	15	.	CASRPGLAGVETQYF	TGTGCCAGCAGGCCGGGACTAGCGGGGGTAGAGACCCAGTACTTC
TRBV5-4	TRBJ2-1	TRBD1	15	.	CASSLGTGLYNEQFF	TGTGCCAGCAGCTTGGGGACAGGGTTGTACAATGAGCAGTTCTTC
TRBV10-1	TRBJ2-7	TRBD2	15	once	CASSESTSGIYEQYF	TGCGCCAGCAGTGAGTCTACTAGCGGGATCTACGAGCAGTACTTC
TRBV5-1	TRBJ2-2	.	12	.	CASSLTAGELFF	TGCGCCAGCAGCTTGACAGCCGGGGAGCTGTTTTTT
TRBV30	TRBJ1-2	.	15	few	CAWRGAYRAKSGYTF	TGTGCCTGGAGGGGAGCCTACAGGGCGAAAAGTGGCTACACCTTC
TRBV28	TRBJ2-7	TRBD1	14	few	CASGPGQERREQYF	TGTGCCAGCGGCCCGGGACAGGAGCGTAGGGAGCAGTACTTC
TRBV10-2	TRBJ1-1	.	14	.	CASRFSTGNPEAFF	TGCGCCAGCAGATTTTCCACAGGGAACCCTGAAGCTTTCTTT
TRBV6-4	TRBJ1-2	TRBD1	15	few	CASSDRPGQGSRYTF	TGTGCCAGCAGTGATCGTCCGGGACAGGGTAGTCGCTACACCTTC
TRBV7-3	TRBJ2-7	.	15	once	CASSLMALGTGEQYF	TGTGCCAGCAGCTTAATGGCCCTAGGGACTGGAGAGCAGTACTTC
TRBV6-6	TRBJ2-7	TRBD1	16	few	CASSYFKSGTANEQYF	TGTGCCAGCAGTTACTTTAAATCCGGGACAGCCAACGAGCAGTACTTC
TRBV5-1	TRBJ2-5	.	14	.	CASTRRGPGETQYF	TGCGCCAGCACCCGCAGGGGTCCCGGCGAGACCCAGTACTTC
TRBV5-1	TRBJ2-3	.	13	.	CASSLAGTDTQYF	TGCGCCAGCAGCTTGGCCGGCACAGATACGCAGTATTTT
TRBV27	TRBJ2-6	.	15	.	CASSRTIQGANVLTF	TGTGCCAGCAGTAGGACAATTCAAGGGGCCAACGTCCTGACTTTC
TRBV30	TRBJ1-4	TRBD1	12	.	CAWSPGGEKLFF	TGTGCCTGGTCTCCAGGGGGGGAAAAACTGTTTTTT
TRBV7-3	TRBJ1-1	.	13	.	CASSLTKGTEAFF	TGTGCCAGCAGCTTAACGAAGGGGACTGAAGCTTTCTTT
TRBV15	TRBJ1-4	.	16	.	CATSREARFSNEKLFF	TGTGCCACCAGCAGAGAGGCACGTTTTTCTAATGAAAAACTGTTTTTT
TRBV30	TRBJ2-7	TRBD2	15	.	CAWRPGLAGMYEQYF	TGTGCCTGGAGGCCGGGACTAGCGGGGATGTACGAGCAGTACTTC
TRBV6-5	TRBJ1-6	.	15	.	CASSYSNRANSPLHF	TGTGCCAGCAGTTACTCGAACAGGGCCAATTCACCCCTCCACTTT
TRBV6-6	TRBJ2-7	.	13	.	CASSYQGNYEQYF	TGTGCCAGCAGTTACCAGGGAAACTACGAGCAGTACTTC
TRBV5-4	TRBJ2-3	.	16	.	CASSLVPDGSPDTQYF	TGTGCCAGCAGCTTGGTGCCCGACGGGAGCCCAGATACGCAGTATTTT
TRBV29-1	TRBJ1-4	.	14	.	CSVEEDSTNEKLFF	TGCAGCGTTGAAGAGGACAGCACGAATGAAAAACTGTTTTTT
TRBV30	TRBJ2-1	TRBD1	14	.	CAWDRDRGENEQFF	TGTGCCTGGGACCGGGACAGGGGAGAGAATGAGCAGTTCTTC
TRBV10-2	TRBJ2-7	.	15	many	CASSEMGEVWGEQYF	TGCGCCAGCAGTGAAATGGGGGAGGTTTGGGGCGAGCAGTACTTC